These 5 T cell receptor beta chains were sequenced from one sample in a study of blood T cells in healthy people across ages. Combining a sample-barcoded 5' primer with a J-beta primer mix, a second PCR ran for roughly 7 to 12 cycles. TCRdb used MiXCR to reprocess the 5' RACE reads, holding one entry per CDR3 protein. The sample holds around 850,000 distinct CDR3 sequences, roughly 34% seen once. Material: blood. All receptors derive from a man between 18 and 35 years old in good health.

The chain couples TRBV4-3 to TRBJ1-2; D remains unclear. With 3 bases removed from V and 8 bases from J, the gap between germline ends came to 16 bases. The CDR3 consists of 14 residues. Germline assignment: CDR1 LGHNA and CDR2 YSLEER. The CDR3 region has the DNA TGCGCCAGCAGCCAGGTGTCCGAGGGAGGAGGCTACACCTTC. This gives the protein CASSQVSEGGGYTF.

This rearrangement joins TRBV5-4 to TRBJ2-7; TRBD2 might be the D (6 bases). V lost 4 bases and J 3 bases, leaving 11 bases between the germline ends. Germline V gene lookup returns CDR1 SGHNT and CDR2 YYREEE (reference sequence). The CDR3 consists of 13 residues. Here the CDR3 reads CASSHGGNYEQYF. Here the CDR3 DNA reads TGTGCCAGCAGCCACGGGGGAAACTACGAGCAGTACTTC.

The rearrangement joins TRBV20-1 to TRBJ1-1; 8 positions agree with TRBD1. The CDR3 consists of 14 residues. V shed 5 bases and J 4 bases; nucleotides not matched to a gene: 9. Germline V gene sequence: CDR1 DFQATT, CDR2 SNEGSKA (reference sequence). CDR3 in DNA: TGCAGTGCTGGATACAGGGGGAGGGCCACTGAAGCTTTCTTT. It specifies CSAGYRGRATEAFF.

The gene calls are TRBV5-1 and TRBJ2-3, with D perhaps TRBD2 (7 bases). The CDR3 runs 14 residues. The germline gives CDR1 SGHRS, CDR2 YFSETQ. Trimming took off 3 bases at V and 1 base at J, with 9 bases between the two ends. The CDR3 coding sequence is TGCGCCAGCAGCTGGGGGGGCCGCACAGATACGCAGTATTTT. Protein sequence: CASSWGGRTDTQYF.

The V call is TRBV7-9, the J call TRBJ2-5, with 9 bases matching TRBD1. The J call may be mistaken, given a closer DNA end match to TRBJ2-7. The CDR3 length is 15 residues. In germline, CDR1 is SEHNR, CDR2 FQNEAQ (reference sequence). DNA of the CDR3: TGTGCCAGCAGCTTAGGGGGGACAGGGTTAAACGAGCAGTACTTC. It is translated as CASSLGGTGLNEQYF.